These T cell receptor beta chains were read from a single sample in a study of T cells after yellow fever vaccination. TCRdb recomputed calls from the 5' RACE reads with MiXCR, one row per CDR3 protein. Of 400,000 or so distinct CDR3 sequences in the sample, around 19% are singletons; the top ten hold over 15%. The sequences come from PBMCs, collected before the yellow fever booster vaccination. The receptor set was obtained from a man aged 18 to 35 who received the YFV17D yellow fever vaccine. Each CDR3 is given with its conserved first and last residue. D genes are given only for firm matches. The listing skips clone size in some rows; elsewhere it reads once, few, many or a size class.

abundance	v_gene	d_gene	j_gene	CDR3aa	CDR3nt
few	TRBV28	TRBD1	TRBJ1-1	CASSLSPGTGPKPEAFF	TGTGCCAGCAGTTTATCTCCCGGGACAGGGCCCAAGCCAGAAGCTTTCTTT
few	TRBV10-3	TRBD1	TRBJ2-2	CAISESQGLGTGELFF	TGTGCCATCAGTGAGTCACAGGGGCTCGGCACCGGGGAGCTGTTTTTT
many	TRBV20-1	.	TRBJ2-5	CSARDLLETQYF	TGCAGTGCTAGAGATCTCTTAGAGACCCAGTACTTC
.	TRBV6-2/TRBV6-3	.	TRBJ2-3	CAIGRADTQYF	TGTGCCATCGGAAGAGCAGATACGCAGTATTTT
.	TRBV27	TRBD2	TRBJ2-2	CASTPTVTSGGPAGELFF	TGTGCCAGCACACCTACGGTCACTAGCGGGGGGCCAGCCGGGGAGCTGTTTTTT
.	TRBV6-5	.	TRBJ1-2	CASKKTALNYGYTF	TGTGCCAGCAAAAAGACAGCACTCAACTATGGCTACACCTTC
.	TRBV7-3	TRBD2	TRBJ2-1	CASSSTSGAYNEQFF	TGTGCCAGCAGCTCGACTAGCGGGGCGTACAATGAGCAGTTCTTC
.	TRBV24-1	TRBD1	TRBJ2-5	CATSGRTGTGETQYF	TGTGCCACCAGTGGTAGGACAGGGACGGGGGAGACCCAGTACTTC
few	TRBV6-1	TRBD2	TRBJ2-3	CASAWGLAGTDTQYF	TGTGCCAGCGCCTGGGGACTAGCGGGCACAGATACGCAGTATTTT
.	TRBV5-1	TRBD1	TRBJ2-5	CASSLLRDRQETQYF	TGCGCCAGCAGCTTGTTACGGGACAGACAAGAGACCCAGTACTTC
many	TRBV7-9	.	TRBJ1-2	CASSLRGAYGYTF	TGTGCCAGCAGCCTTCGGGGTGCCTATGGCTACACCTTC
once	TRBV12-3/TRBV12-4	.	TRBJ2-5	CASSSTLLSETQYF	TGTGCCAGCAGTTCTACACTCCTCTCGGAGACCCAGTACTTC
few	TRBV21-1	.	TRBJ1-1	CASNSLRAFF	TGTGCCAGCAACAGCTTACGAGCTTTCTTT
few	TRBV7-9	TRBD1	TRBJ2-7	CASSFPGGHYEQYF	TGTGCCAGCAGCTTTCCAGGGGGCCATTACGAGCAGTACTTC
few	TRBV5-8	TRBD2	TRBJ2-5	CASSFLAGKETQYF	TGTGCCAGCAGCTTTTTAGCGGGAAAAGAGACCCAGTACTTC
.	TRBV7-9	.	TRBJ1-4	CASSFHQTNEKLFF	TGTGCCAGCAGCTTTCATCAAACTAATGAAAAACTGTTTTTT
.	TRBV11-3	TRBD1	TRBJ1-4	CASSWTGPNEKLFF	TGTGCCAGCAGCTGGACAGGGCCTAATGAAAAACTGTTTTTT
few	TRBV20-1	.	TRBJ1-2	CSARFQVAYGYTF	TGCAGTGCTAGATTCCAGGTTGCCTATGGCTACACCTTC
.	TRBV10-2	.	TRBJ2-2	CASSETGTYTGELFF	TGCGCCAGCAGTGAGACAGGAACCTACACCGGGGAGCTGTTTTTT
.	TRBV5-1	TRBD2	TRBJ2-1	CASSLGVLSGDEQFF	TGCGCCAGCAGCTTAGGGGTCTTAAGCGGGGATGAGCAGTTCTTC
.	TRBV6-2/TRBV6-3	TRBD1	TRBJ2-1	CASLRNRGYNEQFF	TGTGCCAGCCTTCGGAACAGGGGCTACAATGAGCAGTTCTTC
.	TRBV5-1	.	TRBJ2-1	CASSIPPGEQFF	TGCGCCAGCAGCATCCCGCCCGGTGAGCAGTTCTTC
.	TRBV18	TRBD1	TRBJ2-5	CASSRTQGRQETQYF	TGTGCCAGCTCACGGACACAGGGGCGTCAAGAGACCCAGTACTTC
.	TRBV10-3	.	TRBJ1-5	CAISDGGYSNQPQHF	TGTGCCATCAGTGACGGGGGGTATAGCAATCAGCCCCAGCATTTT
many	TRBV12-3/TRBV12-4	TRBD2	TRBJ2-1	CASTHRPGLTYNEQFF	TGTGCCAGCACTCACCGTCCGGGACTAACGTACAATGAGCAGTTCTTC
.	TRBV10-3	.	TRBJ2-2	CAISESGVTGELFF	TGTGCCATCAGTGAGTCGGGGGTCACCGGGGAGCTGTTTTTT
.	TRBV4-2	TRBD1	TRBJ2-7	CASSQRDRGRYEQYF	TGTGCCAGCAGCCAGCGGGACAGGGGGAGGTACGAGCAGTACTTC
.	TRBV2	TRBD2	TRBJ2-5	CASNTITSGQSFTYETQYF	TGTGCCAGCAACACGATAACTAGCGGTCAATCGTTTACGTACGAGACCCAGTACTTC
.	TRBV29-1	TRBD2	TRBJ2-3	CSVARGGRRGTDTQYF	TGCAGCGTTGCTCGCGGGGGACGCCGGGGCACAGATACGCAGTATTTT
few	TRBV9	.	TRBJ2-5	CASSPRLGETQYF	TGTGCCAGCAGCCCCAGGCTGGGGGAGACCCAGTACTTC
.	TRBV9	.	TRBJ1-1	CASSVDAGGGSTEAFF	TGTGCCAGCAGCGTAGACGCAGGCGGGGGATCCACTGAAGCTTTCTTT
.	TRBV7-9	.	TRBJ2-7	CASSLGHLPSYEQYF	TGTGCCAGCAGCTTAGGACACTTGCCTTCCTACGAGCAGTACTTC
.	TRBV10-3	.	TRBJ2-5	CAISAVPKAAETQYF	TGTGCCATCAGTGCAGTACCTAAAGCGGCAGAGACCCAGTACTTC
few	TRBV10-3	TRBD1	TRBJ2-1	CAIRDTGGFSHEQFF	TGTGCCATCAGGGATACAGGGGGCTTTTCTCATGAGCAGTTCTTC
.	TRBV12-3/TRBV12-4	.	TRBJ1-2	CASSLGQGYRGYTF	TGTGCCAGCAGTTTAGGCCAGGGGTACCGTGGCTACACCTTC
.	TRBV7-2	TRBD2	TRBJ2-5	CASSRSGGWETQYF	TGTGCCAGCAGTCGGAGCGGGGGGTGGGAGACCCAGTACTTC
few	TRBV7-9	.	TRBJ2-2	CASSQPDREAGELFF	TGTGCCAGCAGCCAACCCGACAGGGAGGCCGGGGAGCTGTTTTTT
many	TRBV20-1	.	TRBJ1-1	CSAREDGNTEAFF	TGCAGTGCTCGAGAGGACGGAAACACTGAAGCTTTCTTT
.	TRBV5-1	.	TRBJ1-3	CASSLEAGSTIYF	TGCGCCAGCAGCTTGGAGGCTGGGAGCACCATATATTTT
few	TRBV4-3	TRBD2	TRBJ2-3	CASSQTSGGLDTQYF	TGCGCCAGCAGCCAGACTAGCGGGGGGCTAGATACGCAGTATTTT
few	TRBV29-1	TRBD1	TRBJ2-2	CSVAGGMNTGELFF	TGCAGCGTTGCAGGGGGAATGAACACCGGGGAGCTGTTTTTT
.	TRBV24-1	.	TRBJ1-5	CATSPRGDQPQHF	TGTGCCACCAGTCCTCGGGGCGATCAGCCCCAGCATTTT
few	TRBV25-1	.	TRBJ1-3	CASSEGAARATIYF	TGTGCCAGCAGTGAGGGGGCAGCTCGAGCCACCATATATTTT
.	TRBV12-3/TRBV12-4	TRBD2	TRBJ2-5	CASSFASGGKETQYF	TGTGCCAGCAGTTTTGCTAGCGGGGGGAAAGAGACCCAGTACTTC
.	TRBV4-2	.	TRBJ2-2	CASSPTTGRSNTGELFF	TGTGCCAGCAGCCCGACGACAGGACGATCGAACACCGGGGAGCTGTTTTTT
.	TRBV7-9	TRBD1	TRBJ2-7	CASSGGDRAAYEQYF	TGTGCCAGCAGCGGAGGGGACAGGGCGGCCTACGAGCAGTACTTC
few	TRBV7-8	.	TRBJ1-5	CASSPGTAGRNQPQHF	TGTGCCAGCAGCCCCGGGACGGCAGGCCGCAATCAGCCCCAGCATTTT
few	TRBV5-1	TRBD1	TRBJ2-7	CASSLGQKVYEQYF	TGCGCCAGCAGCCTGGGACAGAAGGTTTACGAGCAGTACTTC
few	TRBV5-1	.	TRBJ2-1	CASSLNRYNEQFF	TGCGCCAGCAGCTTGAACAGGTACAATGAGCAGTTCTTC
few	TRBV10-3	.	TRBJ1-2	CAISGDPVNPANYGYTF	TGTGCCATCAGTGGGGACCCAGTCAACCCTGCTAACTATGGCTACACCTTC
once	TRBV12-3/TRBV12-4	.	TRBJ2-2	CASSPRWVTGELFF	TGTGCCAGCAGCCCACGGTGGGTCACCGGGGAGCTGTTTTTT
.	TRBV2	.	TRBJ2-2	CASSDTRTNTGELFF	TGTGCCAGCAGTGATACACGCACGAACACCGGGGAGCTGTTTTTT
.	TRBV6-2/TRBV6-3	.	TRBJ2-5	CASTQPWPGETQYF	TGTGCCAGCACCCAACCATGGCCTGGGGAGACCCAGTACTTC
many	TRBV5-1	TRBD1	TRBJ2-7	CASSSGTGVYEQYF	TGCGCCAGCAGCTCCGGGACAGGAGTCTACGAGCAGTACTTC
few	TRBV30	TRBD2	TRBJ2-1	CAWSSKRGYNEQFF	TGTGCCTGGAGTTCCAAGCGGGGGTACAATGAGCAGTTCTTC
.	TRBV12-3/TRBV12-4	.	TRBJ2-2	CAISGGTGELFF	TGTGCCATCTCAGGAGGCACCGGGGAGCTGTTTTTT